The 5 T cell receptor beta chains presented below share a single source sample, sequenced in a study of beta chain features in type 1 diabetes (dated by TCRdb to 2016 to 2019). What the research found in general, with its limitations: Type 1 diabetes patients showed a moderate but significant shortening of TCRB CDR3 length in all four CD4+ subsets.

Libraries were constructed by the immunoSEQ multiplex PCR assay. The entire isolated RNA was reverse transcribed using the High Capacity cDNA Reverse Transcription Kit, and thus expressed TCRB transcripts were sequenced. This immuneACCESS table, as held by TCRdb, lists in-frame sequences with V and J called but not all clones. Of the missing ones, under half trace to an unresolved V gene in checked studies; the others have no known cause. The sample records under 350,000 clones, roughly an eighth of which are singletons. Clones ranked in the top ten supply about 0.015% of the sample. Their target antigens are unknown. Sequencing was carried out using naive CD4+ T cells from blood. In light of the paper, this sample's cell subset or site label describes: true naive CD4+ T cells. These receptors originate from a man aged 25-40 years with type 1 diabetes.

In its sample, this clone was seen a few times. The J gene is TRBJ2-7, the V gene TRBV27, with a tentative D call TRBD1 (5 bases). The CDR3 sequence is 13 residues long. The V end was cut by 5 bases, the J end by 7 bases, with 15 bases between. Per germline, CDR1 MNHEY and CDR2 SMNVEV (reference sequence). CDR3: CASSTLPTVEQYF. The DNA of the CDR3 is TGTGCCAGCAGTACCCTCCCGACAGTTGAGCAGTACTTC.

This clone was counted a few times. The CDR3, as DNA: TGCGCCAGCAGCTTGGTGGCTAGTTCCTACAATGAGCAGTTCTTC. Residues: CASSLVASSYNEQFF. V gene TRBV5-1 combines with J gene TRBJ2-1; no firm D call. The CDR3 covers 15 residues. The V and J ends lost 0 bases and 1 base respectively, with 8 bases between them. Germline V gene sequence: CDR1 SGHRS, CDR2 YFSETQ.

This clone was found a few times. V is TRBV7-9 and J is TRBJ1-2; D unresolved. CDR1 is SEHNR, CDR2 FQNEAQ, per germline (reference sequence). Trimming shortened V by 3 bases and J by 4 bases, and 12 bases separated the two germline ends. This CDR3 has 14 amino acids. The CDR3 sequence: CASSFGGQIYGYTF. The CDR3 coding sequence is TGTGCCAGCAGCTTCGGAGGGCAGATCTATGGCTACACCTTC.

V usage is TRBV15 and J usage is TRBJ1-2; no firm D call. CDR1 and CDR2 from the germline V gene are LNHNV and YYDKDF (reference sequence). The CDR3 has 14 amino acids. Between the trimmed V and J ends, which lost 5 bases and 3 bases, there was a span of 13 bases. This CDR3 reads CATSSREGHYGYTF. The CDR3 region has the DNA TGTGCCACCAGCTCTCGGGAAGGGCACTATGGCTACACCTTC.

The table lists this clone with a few counts. The rearrangement joins TRBV29-1 to TRBJ1-2, with 9 positions matching TRBD1. The CDR3 contains 13 residues. J gave up 3 bases and V 2 bases, and 1 base lay outside the gene matches. Per germline, CDR1 SQVTM and CDR2 ANQGSEA. The CDR3 here is CSVETGGYYGYTF. The DNA for the CDR3 is TGCAGCGTTGAAACAGGGGGCTACTATGGCTACACCTTC.